Shown below are 6 T cell receptor beta chains from a single sample sequenced in a study of blood T cell repertoires in COVID-19. The data were produced by immunoSEQ multiplex PCR, yet TCRdb's version contains in-frame clones alone and is incomplete. The sample lists about 400,000 clones, approximately 86% seen once, with 2.5% to 3.5% in the top ten. The sample consisted of peripheral blood. The receptors shown here come from a human donor in a cohort sampled during active COVID-19.

The rearrangement uses TRBV29-1 and TRBJ1-4; the match to TRBD1 covers 9 bases. CDR1 is SQVTM, CDR2 ANQGSEA, per germline. Trimming removed 7 bases from V and 4 bases from J; junction bases left unmatched: 7. The length of the CDR3 is 14 residues. CDR3 in amino acids: CSAINRGLNEKLFF. The CDR3 DNA reads as TGCAGCGCTATTAACAGGGGGCTTAATGAAAAACTGTTTTTT.

The rearrangement joins TRBV5-6 to TRBJ2-3, with D perhaps TRBD1 (5 bases). With 0 bases removed from V and 4 bases from J, the gap between germline ends came to 6 bases. The CDR3 is 13 amino acids. The V gene's germline CDR1 is SGHDT and CDR2 YYEEEE. CDR3 region: CASSLGGPDTQYF. CDR3 coding DNA: TGTGCCAGCAGCTTGGGGGGCCCAGATACGCAGTATTTT.

The rearrangement uses TRBV12-3 or TRBV12-4 and TRBJ2-2; D uncertain. The V end lost 5 bases, the J end lost 5 bases, and 6 bases lay between the germline ends. There are 12 residues in the CDR3. The CDR3 region has the DNA TGTGCCAGCAGTCCACAAACCGGGGAGCTGTTTTTT. Its translation is CASSPQTGELFF.

The rearrangement links TRBV7-9 to TRBJ1-6; 10 bases agree with TRBD1. CDR3 size: 15 residues. Germline assignment: CDR1 SEHNR and CDR2 FQNEAQ (reference sequence). The V and J ends lost 4 bases and 6 bases, in that order; junction bases with no gene match: 3. CDR3 nucleotide sequence: TGTGCCAGCAGCTCCCGGACAGGGGGTAATTCACCCCTCCACTTT. Translation gives CASSSRTGGNSPLHF.

V is TRBV3-1 (or the pseudogene TRBV3-2) and J is TRBJ2-1; weak D call: TRBD2 (6 bases). Germline lookup yields CDR1 LGHDT and CDR2 YNNKEL (reference sequence). The length of the CDR3 is 16 residues. V lost 2 bases and J 1 base, leaving 12 bases between the germline ends. In nucleotides, the CDR3 is TGTGCCAGCAGCCAATTGAAGGAGGGTTCCTACAATGAGCAGTTCTTC. Protein sequence: CASSQLKEGSYNEQFF.

This clone was observed a handful of times. The chain uses TRBV4-2 and TRBJ1-1, with a possible D match to TRBD1 (6 bases). The CDR3 spans 15 residues. V lost 1 base to trimming and J lost 4 bases, with 13 bases between them. Looked up from germline, CDR1 is LGHNA and CDR2 is YNFKEQ. CDR3 bases: TGTGCCAGCAGCCAAGTTTCGGCAGGGGCCACTGAAGCTTTCTTT. As protein: CASSQVSAGATEAFF.